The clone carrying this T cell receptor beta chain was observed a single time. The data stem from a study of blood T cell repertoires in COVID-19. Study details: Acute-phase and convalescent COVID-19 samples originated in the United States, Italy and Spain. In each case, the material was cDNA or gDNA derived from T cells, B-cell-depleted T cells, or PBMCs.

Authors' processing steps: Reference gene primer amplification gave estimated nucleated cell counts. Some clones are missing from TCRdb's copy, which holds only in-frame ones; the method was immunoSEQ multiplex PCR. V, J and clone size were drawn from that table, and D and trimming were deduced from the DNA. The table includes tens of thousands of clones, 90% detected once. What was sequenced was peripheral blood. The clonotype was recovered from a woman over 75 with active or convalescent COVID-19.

CDR3 DNA: TGCGCCAGCAGCCAAGATGAAGGGGGACACTCCTACGAGCAGTACTTC. Its protein is CASSQDEGGHSYEQYF. This chain joins TRBV4-3 and TRBJ2-7; possibly TRBD1 for D (6 bases). V was shortened by 0 bases and J by 0 bases, with 12 bases between the two germline ends. The CDR3 totals 16 residues. Germline values: CDR1 LGHNA, CDR2 YSLEER.